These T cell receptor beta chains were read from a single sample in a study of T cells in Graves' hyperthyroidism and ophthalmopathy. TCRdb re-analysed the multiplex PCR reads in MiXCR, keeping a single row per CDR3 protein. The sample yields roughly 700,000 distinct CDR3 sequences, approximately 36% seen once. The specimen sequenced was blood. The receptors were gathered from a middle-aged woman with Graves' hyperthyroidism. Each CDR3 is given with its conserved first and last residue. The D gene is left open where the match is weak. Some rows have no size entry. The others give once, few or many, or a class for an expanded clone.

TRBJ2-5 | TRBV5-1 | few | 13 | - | TGCGCCAGCAGTGAAGGGGCAGGGAAGACCCAGTACTTC | CASSEGAGKTQYF
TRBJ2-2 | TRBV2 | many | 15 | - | TGTGCCAGCAGTGTTGATCGAGGGGGGACCGGGGAGCTGTTTTTT | CASSVDRGGTGELFF
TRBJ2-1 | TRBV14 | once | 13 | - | TGTGCCAGCAGAGGCGACCTCTCCTCTCGGGAGTTCTTC | CASRGDLSSREFF
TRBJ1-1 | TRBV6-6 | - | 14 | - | TGTGCCAGCAATAGGGAGAGGGGTGGCACTGAAGCTTTCTTT | CASNRERGGTEAFF
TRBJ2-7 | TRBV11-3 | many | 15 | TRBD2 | TGTGCCAGCAGCTTAGGTCCGGGAGGGACCTACGAGCAGTACTTC | CASSLGPGGTYEQYF
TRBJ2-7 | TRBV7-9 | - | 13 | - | TGTGCCAGCAGCGCACAGGGTTCAGTCGAGCAGTACTTC | CASSAQGSVEQYF
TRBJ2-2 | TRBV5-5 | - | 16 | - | TGTGCCAGCAGCGCTGAACAGGGAACGAACACCGGGGAGCTGTTTTTT | CASSAEQGTNTGELFF
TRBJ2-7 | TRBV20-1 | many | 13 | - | TGCAGTGCGCAATTTGGCGGCCCCTACGAGCAGTACTTC | CSAQFGGPYEQYF
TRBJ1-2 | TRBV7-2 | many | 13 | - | TGTGCCAGCAGCTTGGAGGGCCTCGGTGGCTACACCTTC | CASSLEGLGGYTF
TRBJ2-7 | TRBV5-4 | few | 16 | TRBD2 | TGTGCCAGCAGCTTGTATGGGCTAGCGGGAGACTACGAGCAGTACTTC | CASSLYGLAGDYEQYF
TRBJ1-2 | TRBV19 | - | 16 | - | TGTGCCAGTAGTACGGTGGCGGGCAGAGAGGACTATGGCTACACCTTC | CASSTVAGREDYGYTF
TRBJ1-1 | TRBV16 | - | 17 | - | TGTGCCAGCAGCCGCGCAGGTATTAGGGGAGGGAACACTGAAGCTTTCTTT | CASSRAGIRGGNTEAFF
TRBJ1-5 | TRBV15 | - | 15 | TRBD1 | TGTGCCACCAGCAGAGATCGGACAGGCTTTCAGCCCCAGCATTTT | CATSRDRTGFQPQHF
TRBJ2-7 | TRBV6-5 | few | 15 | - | TGTGCCAGCAGTTACGATACTAGATTCTCCTACGAGCAGTACTTC | CASSYDTRFSYEQYF
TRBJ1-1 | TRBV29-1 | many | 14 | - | TGCAGCGCCCTGGACGTGAGGGTGAACACTGAAGCTTTCTTT | CSALDVRVNTEAFF
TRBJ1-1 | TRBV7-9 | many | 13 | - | TGTGCCAGCAGCTCAGCCCTGAACACTGAAGCTTTCTTT | CASSSALNTEAFF
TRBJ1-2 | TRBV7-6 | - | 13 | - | TGTGCCAGCAGACCCACAGGGTTTTATGGCCACACCTTC | CASRPTGFYGHTF
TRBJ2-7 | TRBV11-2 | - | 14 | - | TGTGCCAGCAGCCCATTGAGGGGGATAGGGGAGCAGTACTTC | CASSPLRGIGEQYF
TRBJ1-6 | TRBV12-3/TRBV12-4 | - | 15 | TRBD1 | TGTGCCAGCAGTGGCAGGGGGCCCTATAATTCACCCCTCCACTTT | CASSGRGPYNSPLHF
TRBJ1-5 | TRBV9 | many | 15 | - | TGTGCCAGCAGCGTTGACAGACATAGCAATCAGCCCCAGCATTTT | CASSVDRHSNQPQHF
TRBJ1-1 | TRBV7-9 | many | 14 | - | TGTGCCAGCAGCTTGGGGGGCTCGAACACTGAAGCTTTCTTT | CASSLGGSNTEAFF
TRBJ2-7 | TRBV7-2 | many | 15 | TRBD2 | TGTGCCAGCAGCCTTAGCGGGAGGGCCTCCTACGAGCAGTACTTC | CASSLSGRASYEQYF
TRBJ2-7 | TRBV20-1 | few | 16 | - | TGCAGTGCCTCCCTAGATGGAGGATCCTTGCGCTACGAGCAGTACTTC | CSASLDGGSLRYEQYF
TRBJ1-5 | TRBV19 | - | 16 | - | TGTGCCAGTGGGCCAACCAACGGAGCTAGCAATCAGCCCCAGCATTTT | CASGPTNGASNQPQHF
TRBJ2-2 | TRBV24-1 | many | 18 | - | TGTGCCACCAGTGATCCTGACGGGCTCCACTCGCTCACCGGGGAGCTGTTTTTT | CATSDPDGLHSLTGELFF
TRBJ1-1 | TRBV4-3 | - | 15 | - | TGCGCCAGCAGCTATTCCCTCGCAGGGTCCACTGAAGCTTTCTTT | CASSYSLAGSTEAFF
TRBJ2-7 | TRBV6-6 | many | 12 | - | TGTGCCAGCTCGACAGGAACCTACGAGCAGTACTTC | CASSTGTYEQYF
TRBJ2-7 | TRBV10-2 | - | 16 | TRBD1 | TGCGCCAGCAGACCTCTCGGACAGGGACATTCCTACGAGCAGTACTTC | CASRPLGQGHSYEQYF
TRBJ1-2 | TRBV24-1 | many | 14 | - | TGTGCCACCCTTGATCCTGCGGGAAGCTATGGCTACACCTTC | CATLDPAGSYGYTF
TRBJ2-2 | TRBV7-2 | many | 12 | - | TGTGCCAGCAGCCCAGGCACCGGGGAGCTGTTTTTT | CASSPGTGELFF
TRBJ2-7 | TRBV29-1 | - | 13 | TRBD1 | TGCAGCGTTGACAAGCAGGGGGCCTACGAGCAGTACTTC | CSVDKQGAYEQYF
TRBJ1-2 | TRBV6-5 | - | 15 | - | TGTGCCAGCAGTTCTGCGGGAGCGACTAACTATGGCTACACCTTC | CASSSAGATNYGYTF
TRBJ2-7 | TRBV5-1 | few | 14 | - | TGCGCCAGCAGCTTCGAAGGTACCTTCTACGAGCAGTACTTC | CASSFEGTFYEQYF
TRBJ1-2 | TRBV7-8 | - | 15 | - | TGTGCCAGCAGCTTAGCCGTCGGCACTAACTATGGCTACACCTTC | CASSLAVGTNYGYTF
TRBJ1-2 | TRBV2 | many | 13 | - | TGTGCCAGCAGTAAAGGGGGGGAGTATGGCTACACCTTC | CASSKGGEYGYTF
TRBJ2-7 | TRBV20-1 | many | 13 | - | TGCAGTGCTTCCACTGGACAGATCTACGAGCAGTACTTC | CSASTGQIYEQYF
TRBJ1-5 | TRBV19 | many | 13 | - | TGTGCCAGTAGTACCCAGGGTCAACAGCCCCAGCATTTT | CASSTQGQQPQHF
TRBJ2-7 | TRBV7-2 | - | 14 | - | TGTGCCAGCGCGACCGGGACGGGCGAGGGAGAGCAGTACTTC | CASATGTGEGEQYF
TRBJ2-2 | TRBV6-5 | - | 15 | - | TGTGCCAGCAGTTTAGTCCCTGGAGACACCGGGGAGCTGTTTTTT | CASSLVPGDTGELFF
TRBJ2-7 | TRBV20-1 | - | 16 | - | TGCAGTGCTAGAGACCCAGCGTCCGGGGGAGCCTACGAGCAGTACTTC | CSARDPASGGAYEQYF
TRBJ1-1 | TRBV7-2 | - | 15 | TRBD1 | TGTGCCAGCAGACAGGGGGGGGGCGCGGGCACTGAAGCTTTCTTT | CASRQGGGAGTEAFF
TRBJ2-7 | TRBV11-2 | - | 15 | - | TGTGCCAGCAGCCAAAACAACGGGGGCTCCTACGAGCAGTACTTC | CASSQNNGGSYEQYF
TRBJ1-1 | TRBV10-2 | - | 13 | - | TGCGCCACGGTGGGGGCGGGGAACACTGAAGCTTTCTTT | CATVGAGNTEAFF
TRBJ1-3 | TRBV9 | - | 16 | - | TGTGCCAGCAGCGAGGGGATTTCCTACTCTGGAAACACCATATATTTT | CASSEGISYSGNTIYF
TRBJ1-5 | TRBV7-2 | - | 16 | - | TGTGCCAGCAGCTTGTTGACAGCTCATAGCAATCAGCCCCAGCATTTT | CASSLLTAHSNQPQHF
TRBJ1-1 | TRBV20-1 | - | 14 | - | TGCAGTGCTAGAGACACAGGGACTGAGACTGAAGCTTTCTTT | CSARDTGTETEAFF
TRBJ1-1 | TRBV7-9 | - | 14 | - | TGTGCCAGCAGCTTATTACAGATGAACACTGAAGCTTTCTTT | CASSLLQMNTEAFF
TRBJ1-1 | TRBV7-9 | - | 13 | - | TGTGCCCGCAGCCGCGACGGGGGCGATGAAGCTTTCTTT | CARSRDGGDEAFF